A single sample is the source of the 7 T cell receptor beta chains below, sequenced in a study of T cells in Graves' hyperthyroidism and ophthalmopathy. RNA transcripts gave rise to amplified TCR beta CDR3 regions. In the first-round RT-PCR of the TCR CDR3, the HTBI primer set was used. MiXCR, applied by TCRdb to the multiplex PCR reads, yields one record per CDR3 protein. The sample consists of 600,000 to 650,000 distinct CDR3 sequences, 15% to 20% of them appearing once. The sequenced sample was blood. The receptors here all came from a woman aged 25 to 39 with Graves' hyperthyroidism.

The rearrangement links TRBV27 to TRBJ2-2, with 9 bases identical to TRBD1. J gave up 1 base and V 10 bases, and 16 bases lay outside the gene matches. CDR1 is MNHEY, CDR2 SMNVEV, per germline (reference sequence). CDR3 size: 18 residues. The CDR3 DNA follows: TGTGCCATCGGGGGGCGGGACAGGGATTTGGTGAACACCGGGGAGCTGTTTTTT. This codes for CAIGGRDRDLVNTGELFF.

This clonotype was counted ten times or more. V is TRBV19 and J is TRBJ1-5, with 7 nucleotides matching TRBD1. The germline CDR1 and CDR2 sequences are LNHDA and SQIVND (reference sequence). The CDR3 contains 14 residues. J lost 7 bases, V lost 4 bases, and 7 bases had no gene match. CDR3 residues: CASSRQGLRQPQHF. The CDR3 DNA reads as TGTGCCAGTAGTAGACAGGGCCTGCGGCAGCCCCAGCATTTT.

This clonotype has at least ten counts. The chain combines TRBV27 with TRBJ1-2; D gene uncertain. The ends were cut back, 2 bases at V and 4 bases at J, with 8 bases in the middle. The germline CDR1 and CDR2 sequences are MNHEY and SMNVEV (reference sequence). There are 13 residues in the CDR3. The CDR3 nucleotides read TGTGCCAGCAGTTTAAACCCCTTCTATGGCTACACCTTC. It yields the protein CASSLNPFYGYTF.

The chain uses TRBV27 and TRBJ2-7, with D possibly matching TRBD1 (5 bases). The CDR3 has 13 amino acids. Germline CDR1 and CDR2: MNHEY and SMNVEV (reference sequence). V shed 9 bases and J shed 1 base, with 13 bases lying between them. CDR3 loop: CASQDTNSYEQYF. The CDR3 region has the DNA TGTGCCAGTCAGGACACCAATTCCTACGAGCAGTACTTC.

The chain recombines TRBV5-1 with TRBJ2-5, with D maybe TRBD1 (6 bases). The CDR3 has 14 residues. Germline V lookup: CDR1 SGHRS, CDR2 YFSETQ. Trimming removed 4 bases at V and 0 bases at J, with 10 bases between. DNA for the CDR3: TGCGCCAGCAGCCCCGACAGGTACCAAGAGACCCAGTACTTC. Protein sequence: CASSPDRYQETQYF.

The chain joins TRBV30 to TRBJ1-5, with 7 nucleotides matching TRBD1. The V and J ends lost 4 bases and 5 bases, in that order; junction bases with no gene match: 5. Germline CDR1 and CDR2: GTSNPN and SVGIG (reference sequence). The CDR3 covers 13 residues. CDR3 loop: CAWNRDSHQPQHF. The CDR3 DNA reads TGTGCCTGGAACCGGGACAGCCATCAGCCCCAGCATTTT. Using reference TRBV30 and TRBJ1-5 for the parts outside the CDR3, the full variable domain is SQTIHQWPATLVQPVGSPLSLECTVEGTSNPNLYWYRQAAGRGLQLLFYSVGIGQISSEVPQNLSASRPQDRQFILSSKKLLLSDSGFYLCAWNRDSHQPQHFGDGTRLSIL.

This clonotype occurred many times. V and J are TRBV10-3 and TRBJ2-5; TRBD2 might be the D (5 bases). Trimming left V 2 bases short and J 3 bases short, with 10 bases between. The germline gives CDR1 ENHRY, CDR2 SYGVKD. The CDR3 has 14 residues. This CDR3 reads CAISERGQEETQYF. The CDR3 nucleotides are TGTGCCATCAGTGAGAGAGGGCAGGAAGAGACCCAGTACTTC.